The text below deals with one T cell receptor (beta chain). Per the study methods: Using reference gene primer amplification, nucleated cell counts were estimated. Measured with immunoSEQ multiplex PCR; TCRdb has only the in-frame clones, and not every one. That table gives V, J and clone size, and the DNA gave D and trimming. The sample has about 80,000 clones; around 80% are singletons. This specimen comes from a study of blood T cell repertoires in COVID-19. At the level of the study: From T cells, B-cell-depleted T cells, or PBMCs came the material, which was cDNA or gDNA.

The CDR3 is 16 amino acids. V lost 5 bases and J lost 1, with 17 bases in between. Germline CDR1 and CDR2: SEHNR and FQNEAQ (reference sequence). This chain joins TRBV7-9 and TRBJ1-1, with D perhaps TRBD1 (5 bases). Specimen: peripheral blood. This receptor was taken from an elderly man with acute or convalescent COVID-19. The CDR3 reads CASSINAGPGNTEAFF. CDR3 sequence (DNA): TGTGCCAGCAGCATTAACGCAGGGCCTGGGAACACTGAAGCTTTCTTT.